The 14 T cell receptor beta chains in this list originate from one sample, sequenced in a study of cytomegalovirus exposure and HLA in healthy donors. The PCR made use of 60 Vbeta and 13 Jbeta primers. Sequencing was performed with immunoSEQ multiplex PCR; in TCRdb, only in-frame clones are kept and a portion is missing. The table lists 200,000 to 250,000 clones, roughly 80% of them singletons. Sequenced input: PBMCs. Receptor source: a girl under 18 in good health and CMV-seronegative.

In the case of this clone: At one of its ends the junction is not consistent with the germline gene, which may arise from a read error. The gene calls are TRBV7-2 and TRBJ2-2; 7 bases align to TRBD1. Germline CDR1 is SGHTA and CDR2 is FQGNSA. The CDR3 spans 15 residues. CDR3 amino acids: CASRLGQANTGELFF. The CDR3 DNA reads TGTGCCAGCAGATTAGGACAGGCGAACACCGGGGAGCTGTTTTTT.

The rearrangement links TRBV9 to TRBJ2-7, with 8 bases identical to TRBD2. Germline loops: CDR1 SGDLS, CDR2 YYNGEE. The CDR3 is made up of 14 amino acids. The trim removed 3 bases at V and 6 bases at J, leaving 8 bases unmatched. CDR3 region: CASSAGTRLREQYF. Written as DNA, the CDR3 is TGTGCCAGCAGCGCCGGGACTAGGTTACGCGAGCAGTACTTC.

The chain carries TRBV9 and TRBJ2-3; 14 bases line up with TRBD2. This CDR3 region has 16 residues. Germline assignment: CDR1 SGDLS and CDR2 YYNGEE. V shed 3 bases and J 4 bases; nucleotides not matched to a gene: 4. The CDR3, as DNA: TGTGCCAGCAGCGAAGGGACTAGCGGGAGCGCAGATACGCAGTATTTT. Encoded protein: CASSEGTSGSADTQYF. Full variable domain (rest looked up from reference TRBV9 and TRBJ2-3): DSGVTQTPKHLITATGQRVTLRCSPRSGDLSVYWYQQSLDQGLQFLIQYYNGEERAKGNILERFSAQQFPDLHSELNLSSLELGDSALYFCASSEGTSGSADTQYFGPGTRLTVL.

This clone was detected only a few times. The chain recombines TRBV4-2 with TRBJ2-7; weak D call: TRBD2 (6 bases). Per the germline V gene, CDR1 is LGHNA and CDR2 is YNFKEQ. The CDR3 consists of 15 residues. V was cut by 2 bases and J by 0 bases, with 11 bases left in between. Here the CDR3 reads CASSQPGGTSYEQYF. CDR3 DNA: TGTGCCAGCAGCCAACCCGGCGGGACCTCCTACGAGCAGTACTTC.

The chain is built from TRBV29-1 and TRBJ2-1, with TRBD2 matching over 8 bases. The CDR3 runs 13 residues. The junction had 6 bases not matched to a gene; V was cut back by 4 bases and J by 7 bases. Germline loops: CDR1 SQVTM, CDR2 ANQGSEA. This CDR3 reads CSVGASGLNEQFF. The CDR3 nucleotides are TGCAGCGTTGGCGCTAGCGGGCTTAATGAGCAGTTCTTC.

This clone was detected only a few times. This chain connects TRBV11-1 to TRBJ2-7; 13 positions match TRBD2. CDR3 length: 16 residues. Trimming cost V 6 bases and J 2 bases; bases outside gene matches: 7. CDR1 is SGHAT, CDR2 FQDESV, per germline (reference sequence). CDR3 amino acids: CASRRTSGSFTYEQYF. CDR3 nucleotides: TGTGCCAGCAGACGGACTAGCGGGAGTTTCACCTACGAGCAGTACTTC.

This chain links TRBV7-8 with TRBJ2-1; the match to TRBD2 covers 12 bases. Germline V gene data show CDR1 as SGHVS and CDR2 as FQNEAQ. The ends lost 5 bases at V and 8 bases at J; junction bases unmatched: 16. CDR3 length: 18 residues. The chain's CDR3 is CASSPGFLAGGLSDEQFF. In DNA form, the CDR3 reads TGTGCCAGCAGCCCGGGCTTTCTAGCGGGGGGGCTTAGTGATGAGCAGTTCTTC.

The rearrangement links TRBV18 to TRBJ1-2; D remains ambiguous. V was shortened by 6 bases and J by 8 bases, with 7 bases between the two germline ends. The germline V gene has CDR1 KGHSH and CDR2 LQKENI. The CDR3 totals 10 residues. The CDR3 nucleotides read TGTGCCAGCTCCCTGAGGGGCTACACCTTC. Its translation is CASSLRGYTF.

V gene TRBV6-6 combines with J gene TRBJ1-5; 11 nucleotides agree with TRBD1. The CDR3 is 15 residues long. Germline V gene data show CDR1 as MNHNY and CDR2 as SVGAGI (reference sequence). Trimming at V came to 8 bases and at J to 7 bases, leaving 10 bases not matched to a gene. The CDR3 DNA sequence: TGTGCCAGCGGGGACAGGGGGGTTCCTAACCAGCCCCAGCATTTT. Its protein is CASGDRGVPNQPQHF.

The V gene is TRBV4-3, the J gene TRBJ2-6; D remains unclear. The germline V and J ends were trimmed by 1 base and 0 bases, with 13 bases remaining between them. In germline, CDR1 is LGHNA, CDR2 YSLEER. This CDR3 has 18 amino acids. CDR3 DNA: TGCGCCAGCAGCCAAGGGAGTCGTGGGTCCTCTGGGGCCAACGTCCTGACTTTC. Translated, it gives CASSQGSRGSSGANVLTF.

This clone was observed a single time. The chain has TRBV9 and TRBJ2-7, with TRBD2 identical over 12 bases. The CDR3 is 15 residues long. J lost 2 bases, V lost 0 bases, and 0 bases had no gene match. CDR1 and CDR2 (germline): SGDLS, YYNGEE. The CDR3 DNA sequence: TGTGCCAGCAGCGTAGGACTAGCGGGGGCCTACGAGCAGTACTTC. It translates to CASSVGLAGAYEQYF.

CDR3 region: CASRADRGSSYEQYF. The CDR3 DNA is TGTGCCAGCAGGGCCGACAGGGGGTCCTCCTACGAGCAGTACTTC. The V and J genes are TRBV28 and TRBJ2-7; 9 nucleotides align to TRBD1. Trimming at V came to 6 bases and at J to 0 bases, leaving 6 bases not matched to a gene. The CDR3 has 15 amino acids. The germline V gene encodes CDR1 MDHEN and CDR2 SYDVKM.

This clone showed up just once. The rearrangement links TRBV28 to TRBJ2-7, with 9 bases identical to TRBD2. CDR3 size: 15 residues. V lost 9 bases, J lost 5 bases, and 14 bases stayed unmatched. Per the germline V gene, CDR1 is MDHEN and CDR2 is SYDVKM. As DNA, the CDR3 is TGTGCCAGTACCCGCGGGGGGGGCGCGTTCCACGAGCAGTACTTC. It encodes CASTRGGGAFHEQYF.

V and J are TRBV4-1 and TRBJ1-5; D gene uncertain. Trimming pared 1 base from V and 7 bases from J, leaving 14 bases between. The CDR3 covers 15 residues. The germline V gene encodes CDR1 MGHRA and CDR2 YSYEKL. The CDR3: CASSQGSGVRQPQHF. DNA for the CDR3: TGCGCCAGCAGCCAAGGCTCCGGGGTGAGGCAGCCCCAGCATTTT.